This record looks at one T cell receptor (beta chain) sequence and its context. Its antigen is unidentified. These data originate in a study of chemoradiotherapy in HPV16-positive cancers. Study-wide background: Functional T-cell assays on a couple of HPV16-positive patients' cells defined candidate HPV-specific clones and common TCR motifs.

Study outcomes and limitations: In HPV16-positive patients, HPV-responsive T-cell expansion tracked better recurrence-free survival. Only a couple of HPV16-positive patients supplied the functional HPV-specificity definition.

TCRdb keeps only in-frame clones here, not all; method: immunoSEQ multiplex PCR. The sample consists of approximately 27,000 clones, about 80% of them appearing once. Repeated repertoire sampling spanned the course of chemoradiotherapy. The receptor comes from a human donor with HPV-associated anogenital cancer. The material sequenced was blood, taken from a patient who underwent chemoradiotherapy.

This CDR3 is CASSGLSNTGELFF. The CDR3 DNA reads TGTGCCAGTTCCGGGCTTTCGAACACCGGGGAGCTGTTTTTT. V gene TRBV6-1 combines with J gene TRBJ2-2; D is undetermined. The CDR3 contains 14 residues. Trimming cost V 9 bases and J 0 bases, with 11 bases left between them. The germline V gene encodes CDR1 MNHNS and CDR2 SASEGT.